The present entry profiles one T cell receptor (beta chain) with its context. Which antigen it targets is not known. Within one base of it there is no much larger clone, and no base qualities were kept. The data were taken from a study of blood T cell repertoires in COVID-19 (dated by TCRdb to 2018 to 2020). About the full investigation: Samples from collaborators originated in the United States, Italy and Spain and spanned both the acute and convalescent phases of COVID-19. The samples were drawn from the first 160 participants of the ongoing ImmuneRACE study and from roughly 1,300 subjects provided by 6 global collaborators. The prospective study material was composed of cDNA or gDNA derived from T cells, B-cell-depleted T cells, or PBMCs. The dataset comprised deeply sampled blood TCRbeta repertoires from subjects exposed to, actively infected with, or recovered from COVID-19. Where HLA class I and class II types were available, the types were taken from metadata supplied by the sample provider, not from assay-based typing. The repertoires were released in a freely available public database meant as a resource for research on the immune response to SARS-CoV-2. Nearly every sample came with metadata listing a de-identified subject ID, COVID-19 status, age in years and sex.

General study outcomes and caveats: The quantity of clinical and demographic metadata differed by source and by participant and was supplied without curation.

V loses 6 bases at its end and J loses 2 bases; junction bases beyond the gene matches: 10. Including cysteine and phenylalanine, the CDR3 has 15 amino acids. Of the read, only the CDR3 DNA is kept; its 45 bases are in frame from base 1. The germline V gene provides CDR1 MNHEY and CDR2 SVGAGI. TCRbeta CDR3 regions were amplified from genomic DNA using the immunoSEQ Assay, a bias-controlled multiplex PCR. Under the source paper's analysis protocol: Nucleated cell counts per sample were estimated from amplification of reference gene primers within the assay. To quantify the absolute abundance of each unique TCRbeta CDR3 rearrangement, sequence reads were collapsed and filtered. For each sample, productive Simpson clonality was calculated by taking the square root of Simpson's diversity index across productive rearrangements. TCRdb's version of the immuneACCESS table is confined to in-frame rearrangements and falls short of the full clone set. An unresolved V gene accounts for under half of the shortfall where checked; the remainder is of unknown origin. V, J and clone size reflect that table, while D and trimming were determined from the DNA. In all, the sample holds 450,000 to 500,000 clones, and 87% of those were seen once. The ten biggest clones cover under 0.85% of the sample.

Enrolling through a virtual design, the prospective study's participants ranged in age from roughly 18 to 100 years and lived across some 22 United States geographic areas. To assign participants to cohorts, the prospective study relied on clinical history that participants themselves reported in a screening survey and a study questionnaire. Recovered participants in ImmuneRACE Cohort 3 were defined by two consecutive negative NP/OP PCR tests, clearance by a healthcare professional, or resolution of symptoms. In the prospective study, mobile phlebotomists collected whole blood, serum and a nasopharyngeal or oropharyngeal swab from each participant. Prospective study participants could optionally give additional blood draws and questionnaires over a roughly two-month period. Before DNA extraction, prospective study blood samples were shipped either frozen or at room temperature.

This receptor was obtained from a woman younger than 30 who had recovered from COVID-19. In this chain, TRBV6-5 is recombined with TRBJ2-7; 7 bases in between match TRBD1. The specimen was PBMCs or T cells enriched from blood (not recorded which). The CDR3 region reads CASRPTGTEPYEQYF. At the DNA level, the sequence is TGTGCCAGCAGGCCTACAGGGACAGAACCCTACGAGCAGTACTTC.